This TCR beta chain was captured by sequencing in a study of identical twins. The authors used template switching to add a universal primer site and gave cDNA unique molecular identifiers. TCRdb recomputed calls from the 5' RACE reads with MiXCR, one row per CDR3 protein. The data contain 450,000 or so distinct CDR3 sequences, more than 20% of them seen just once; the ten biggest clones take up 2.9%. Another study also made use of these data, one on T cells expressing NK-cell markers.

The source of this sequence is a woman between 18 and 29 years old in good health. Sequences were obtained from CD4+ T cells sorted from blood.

CDR3 region: CASSSTSPESWETQYF. The CDR3 nucleotides read TGTGCCAGCAGTTCCACTAGCCCCGAGAGCTGGGAGACCCAGTACTTC. The V gene is TRBV12-3 or TRBV12-4, the J gene TRBJ2-5; maybe TRBD2 (6 bases). V lost 4 bases to trimming and J lost 5 bases, with 20 bases between them. There are 16 residues in the CDR3.